This TCR beta chain was observed in a study of low-dose radiotherapy and immunotherapy resistance in tumors. Whole-study context: Patients' oral aspirin dose was 300 mg daily across four cycles from cycle 1 day 1.

Time point denoted: after trial treatment. Treatment meaning: LDRT plus nivolumab, ipilimumab, low-dose cyclophosphamide and aspirin (RACIN trial). Treatment of the donors consisted of nivolumab and ipilimumab (plus aspirin, low-dose cyclophosphamide and low-dose radiotherapy). This clonotype occurred many times. The CDR3 contains 15 residues. The V end was cut by 4 bases, the J end by 7 bases, with 17 bases between. Germline CDR1 is MDHEN and CDR2 is SYDVKM. Primers used for first-strand cDNA, a TRAV- and TRBV-specific set, covered both alpha and beta chains. TCR amplification ran 15 to 25 PCR cycles using constant-region and V-primer adapter primers. Isolated mRNA was amplified by in vitro transcription. MiXCR, run by TCRdb on the reads, gives a single entry per CDR3 protein. The table lists around 80,000 distinct CDR3 sequences, over 15% of them singletons.

The V call is TRBV28, the J call TRBJ1-5; the D gene is possibly TRBD1 (6 bases). This sequence originates from a male donor with prostate cancer. The sequencing used PBMCs, collected after low-dose radiotherapy plus immunotherapy. CDR3: CASSWGAGFGQPQHF. The DNA of the CDR3 is TGTGCCAGCAGTTGGGGGGCAGGCTTTGGACAGCCCCAGCATTTT.